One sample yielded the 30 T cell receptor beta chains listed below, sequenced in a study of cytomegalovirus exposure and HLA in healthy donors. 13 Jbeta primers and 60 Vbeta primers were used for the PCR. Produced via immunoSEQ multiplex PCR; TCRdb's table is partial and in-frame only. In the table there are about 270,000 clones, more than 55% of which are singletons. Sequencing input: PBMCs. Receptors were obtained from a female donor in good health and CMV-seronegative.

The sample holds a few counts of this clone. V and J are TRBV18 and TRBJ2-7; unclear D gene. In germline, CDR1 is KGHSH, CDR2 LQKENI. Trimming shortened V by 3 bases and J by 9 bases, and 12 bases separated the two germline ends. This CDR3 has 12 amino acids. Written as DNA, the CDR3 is TGTGCCAGCTCACCGACATGGTCGTGGCAGTACTTC. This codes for CASSPTWSWQYF. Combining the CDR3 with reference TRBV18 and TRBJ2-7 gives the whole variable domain NAGVMQNPRHLVRRRGQEARLRCSPMKGHSHVYWYRQLPEEGLKFMVYLQKENIIDESGMPKERFSAEFPKEGPSILRIQQVVRGDSAAYFCASSPTWSWQYFGPGTRLTVT.

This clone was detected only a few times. CDR3 nucleotide sequence: TGTGCCAGCAGCTTGGGGCGGGTCTCCTACAATGAGCAGTTCTTC. Translating gives CASSLGRVSYNEQFF. V gene TRBV5-8 combines with J gene TRBJ2-1, with a tentative D call TRBD2 (5 bases). Germline CDR1 reads SGHTS; CDR2 reads YDEGEE. V lost 0 bases and J 0 bases, leaving 7 bases between the germline ends. The CDR3 sequence is 15 residues long.

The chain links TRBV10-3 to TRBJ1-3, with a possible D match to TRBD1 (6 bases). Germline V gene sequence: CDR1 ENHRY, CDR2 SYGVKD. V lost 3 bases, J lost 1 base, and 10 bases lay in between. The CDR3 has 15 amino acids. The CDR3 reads CAISEMGASGNTIYF. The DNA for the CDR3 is TGTGCCATCAGTGAAATGGGGGCTTCTGGAAACACCATATATTTT.

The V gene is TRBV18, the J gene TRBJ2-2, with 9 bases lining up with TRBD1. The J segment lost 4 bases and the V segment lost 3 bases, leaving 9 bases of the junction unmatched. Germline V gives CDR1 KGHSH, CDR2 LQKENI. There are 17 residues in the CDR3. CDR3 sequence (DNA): TGTGCCAGCTCACCTCTACAGGGGGCAGGAAGCACCGGGGAGCTGTTTTTT. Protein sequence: CASSPLQGAGSTGELFF.

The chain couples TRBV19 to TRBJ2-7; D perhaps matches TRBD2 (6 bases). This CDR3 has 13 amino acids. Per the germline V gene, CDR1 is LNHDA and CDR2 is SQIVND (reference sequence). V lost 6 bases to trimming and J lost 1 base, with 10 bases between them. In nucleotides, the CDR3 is TGTGCCAGTAGCAAGGGACTTTCCTACGAGCAGTACTTC. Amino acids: CASSKGLSYEQYF. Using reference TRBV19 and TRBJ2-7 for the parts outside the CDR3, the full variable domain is DGGITQSPKYLFRKEGQNVTLSCEQNLNHDAMYWYRQDPGQGLRLIYYSQIVNDFQKGDIAEGYSVSREKKESFPLTVTSAQKNPTAFYLCASSKGLSYEQYFGPGTRLTVT.

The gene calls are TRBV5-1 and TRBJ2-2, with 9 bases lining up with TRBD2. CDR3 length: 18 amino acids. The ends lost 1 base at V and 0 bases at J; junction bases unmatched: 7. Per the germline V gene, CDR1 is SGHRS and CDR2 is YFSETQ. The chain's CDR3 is CASSLRAGGETNTGELFF. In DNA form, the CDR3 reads TGCGCCAGCAGCTTGCGAGCGGGAGGAGAGACGAACACCGGGGAGCTGTTTTTT. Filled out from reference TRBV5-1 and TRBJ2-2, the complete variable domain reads KAGVTQTPRYLIKTRGQQVTLSCSPISGHRSVSWYQQTPGQGLQFLFEYFSETQRNKGNFPGRFSGRQFSNSRSEMNVSTLELGDSALYLCASSLRAGGETNTGELFFGEGSRLTVL.

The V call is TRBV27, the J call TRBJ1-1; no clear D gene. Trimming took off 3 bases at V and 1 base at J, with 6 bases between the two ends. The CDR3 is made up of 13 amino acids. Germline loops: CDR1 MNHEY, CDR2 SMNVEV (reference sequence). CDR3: CASSFVQNTEAFF. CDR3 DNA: TGTGCCAGCAGTTTTGTACAGAACACTGAAGCTTTCTTT.

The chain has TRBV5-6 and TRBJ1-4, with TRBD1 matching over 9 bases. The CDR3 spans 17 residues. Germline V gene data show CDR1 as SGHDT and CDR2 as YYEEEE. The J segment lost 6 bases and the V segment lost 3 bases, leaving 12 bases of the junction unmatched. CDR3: CASSSPLRDREDEKLFF. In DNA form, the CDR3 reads TGTGCCAGCAGCTCCCCTTTGCGGGACAGGGAGGATGAAAAACTGTTTTTT.

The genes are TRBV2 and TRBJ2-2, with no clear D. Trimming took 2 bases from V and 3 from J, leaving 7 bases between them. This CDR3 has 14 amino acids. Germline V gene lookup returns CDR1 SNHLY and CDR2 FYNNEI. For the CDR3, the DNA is TGTGCCAGCAGTGAACAATTGTACACCGGGGAGCTGTTTTTT. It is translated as CASSEQLYTGELFF.

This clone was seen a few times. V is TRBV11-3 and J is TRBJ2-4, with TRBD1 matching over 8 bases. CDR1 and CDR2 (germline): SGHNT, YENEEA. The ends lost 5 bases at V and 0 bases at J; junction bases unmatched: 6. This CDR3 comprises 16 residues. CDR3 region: CASSPGQGLAKNIQYF. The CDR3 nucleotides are TGTGCCAGCAGCCCAGGACAGGGACTAGCCAAAAACATTCAGTACTTC.

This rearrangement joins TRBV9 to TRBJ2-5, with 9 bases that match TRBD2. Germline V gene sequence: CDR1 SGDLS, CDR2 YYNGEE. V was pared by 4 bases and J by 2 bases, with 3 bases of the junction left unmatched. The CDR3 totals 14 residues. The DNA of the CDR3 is TGTGCCAGCAGCCTAAGCGGGAGGCAAGAGACCCAGTACTTC. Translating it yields CASSLSGRQETQYF.

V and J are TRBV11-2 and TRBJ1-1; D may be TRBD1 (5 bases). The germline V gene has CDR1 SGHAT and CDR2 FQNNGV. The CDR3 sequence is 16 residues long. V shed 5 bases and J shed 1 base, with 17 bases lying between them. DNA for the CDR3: TGTGCCAGCAGCCCTGAATCGGGACTTAGGAACACTGAAGCTTTCTTT. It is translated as CASSPESGLRNTEAFF.

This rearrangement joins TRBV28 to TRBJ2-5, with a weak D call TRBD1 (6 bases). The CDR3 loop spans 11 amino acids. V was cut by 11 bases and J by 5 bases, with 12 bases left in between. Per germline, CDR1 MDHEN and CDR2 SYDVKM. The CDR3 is CAARGSETQYF. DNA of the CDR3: TGTGCCGCGAGGGGGTCGGAGACCCAGTACTTC.

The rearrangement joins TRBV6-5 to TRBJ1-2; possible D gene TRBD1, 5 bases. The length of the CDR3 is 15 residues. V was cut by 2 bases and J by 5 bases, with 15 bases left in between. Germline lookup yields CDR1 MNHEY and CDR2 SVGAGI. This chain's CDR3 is CASSYAGPNLYGYTF. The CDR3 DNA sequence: TGTGCCAGCAGTTACGCAGGGCCTAACCTTTATGGCTACACCTTC.

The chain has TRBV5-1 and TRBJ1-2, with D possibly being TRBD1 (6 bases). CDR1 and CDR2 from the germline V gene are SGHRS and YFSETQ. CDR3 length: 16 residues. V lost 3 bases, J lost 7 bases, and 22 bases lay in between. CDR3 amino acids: CASSSLNTGSLSGYTF. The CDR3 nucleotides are TGCGCCAGCAGCTCCTTAAACACAGGGAGTCTGAGTGGCTACACCTTC.

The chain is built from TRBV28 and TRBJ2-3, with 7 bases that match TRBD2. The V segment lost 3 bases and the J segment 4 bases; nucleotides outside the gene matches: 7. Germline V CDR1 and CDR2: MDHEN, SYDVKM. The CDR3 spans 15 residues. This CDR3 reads CASSLGPAGSDTQYF. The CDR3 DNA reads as TGTGCCAGCAGTTTGGGGCCAGCGGGATCAGATACGCAGTATTTT.

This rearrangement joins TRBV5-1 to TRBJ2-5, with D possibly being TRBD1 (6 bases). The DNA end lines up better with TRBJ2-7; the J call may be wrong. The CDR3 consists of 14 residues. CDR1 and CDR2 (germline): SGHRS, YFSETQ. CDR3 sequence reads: CASSFRTDTYEQYF. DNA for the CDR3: TGCGCCAGCAGCTTCAGGACAGATACCTACGAGCAGTACTTC.

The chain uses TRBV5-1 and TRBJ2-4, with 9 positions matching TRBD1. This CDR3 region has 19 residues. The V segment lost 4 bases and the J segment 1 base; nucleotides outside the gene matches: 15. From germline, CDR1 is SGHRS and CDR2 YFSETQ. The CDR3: CASSVGDRDEMGAKNIQYF. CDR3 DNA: TGCGCCAGCAGCGTAGGGGACAGGGACGAAATGGGCGCCAAAAACATTCAGTACTTC.

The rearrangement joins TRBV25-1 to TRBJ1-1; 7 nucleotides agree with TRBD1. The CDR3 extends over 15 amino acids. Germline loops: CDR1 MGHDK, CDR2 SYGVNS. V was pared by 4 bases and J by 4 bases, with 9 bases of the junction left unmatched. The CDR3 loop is CASSAAGAGGTEAFF. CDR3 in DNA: TGTGCCAGCAGTGCCGCCGGGGCAGGGGGCACTGAAGCTTTCTTT.

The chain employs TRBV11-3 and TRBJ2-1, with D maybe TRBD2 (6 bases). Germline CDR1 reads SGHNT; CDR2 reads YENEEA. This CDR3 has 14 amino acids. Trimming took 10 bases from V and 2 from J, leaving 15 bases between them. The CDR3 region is CATEGGEAYNEQFF. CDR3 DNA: TGTGCCACAGAAGGCGGGGAGGCCTACAATGAGCAGTTCTTC.

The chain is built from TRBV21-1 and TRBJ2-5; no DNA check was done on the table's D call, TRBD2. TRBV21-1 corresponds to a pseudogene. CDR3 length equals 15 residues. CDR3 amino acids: CASSKAVAGQETQYF. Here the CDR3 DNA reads TGTGCCAGCAGCAAGGCTGTAGCGGGTCAAGAGACCCAGTACTTC.

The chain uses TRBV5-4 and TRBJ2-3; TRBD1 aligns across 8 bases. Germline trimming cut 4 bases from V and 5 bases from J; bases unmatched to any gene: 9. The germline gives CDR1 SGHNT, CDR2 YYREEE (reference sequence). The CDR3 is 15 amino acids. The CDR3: CASSPGGTGQDTQYF. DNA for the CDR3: TGTGCCAGCAGCCCTGGTGGGACAGGCCAAGATACGCAGTATTTT.

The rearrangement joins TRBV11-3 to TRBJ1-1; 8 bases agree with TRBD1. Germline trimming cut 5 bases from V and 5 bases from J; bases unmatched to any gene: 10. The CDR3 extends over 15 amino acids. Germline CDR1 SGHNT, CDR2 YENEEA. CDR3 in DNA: TGTGCCAGCAGCACCCACACAGGGGGAGGTACTGAAGCTTTCTTT. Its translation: CASSTHTGGGTEAFF.

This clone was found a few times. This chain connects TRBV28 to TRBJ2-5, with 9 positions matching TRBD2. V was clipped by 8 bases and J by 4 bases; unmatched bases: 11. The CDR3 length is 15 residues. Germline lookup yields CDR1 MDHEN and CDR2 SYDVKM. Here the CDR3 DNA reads TGTGCCAGCGGGCGGGAGGGCCAAAGAGGAGAGACCCAGTACTTC. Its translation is CASGREGQRGETQYF.

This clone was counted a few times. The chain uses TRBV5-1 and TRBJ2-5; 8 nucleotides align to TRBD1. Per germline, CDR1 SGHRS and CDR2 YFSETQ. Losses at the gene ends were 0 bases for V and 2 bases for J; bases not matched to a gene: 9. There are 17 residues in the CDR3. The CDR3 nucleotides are TGCGCCAGCAGCTTGGCCGGGTCAGGGGGCGGTCAAGAGACCCAGTACTTC. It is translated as CASSLAGSGGGQETQYF.

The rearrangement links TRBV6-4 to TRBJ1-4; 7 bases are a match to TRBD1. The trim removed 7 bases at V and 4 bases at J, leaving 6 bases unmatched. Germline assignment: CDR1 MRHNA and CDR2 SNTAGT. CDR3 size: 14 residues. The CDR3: CASIRDSSNEKLFF. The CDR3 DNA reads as TGTGCCAGCATCCGGGACAGCAGTAATGAAAAACTGTTTTTT.

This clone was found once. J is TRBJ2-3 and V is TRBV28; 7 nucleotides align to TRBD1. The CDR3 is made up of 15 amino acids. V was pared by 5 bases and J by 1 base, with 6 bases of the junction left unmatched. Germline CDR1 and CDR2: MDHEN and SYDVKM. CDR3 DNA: TGTGCCAGCAGTGAAGGGGGACAGCGCACAGATACGCAGTATTTT. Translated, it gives CASSEGGQRTDTQYF.

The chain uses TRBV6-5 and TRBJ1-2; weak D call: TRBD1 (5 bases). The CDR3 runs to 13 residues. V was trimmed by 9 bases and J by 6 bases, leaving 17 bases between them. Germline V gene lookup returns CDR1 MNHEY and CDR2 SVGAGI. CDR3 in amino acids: CASHGRQTNGYTF. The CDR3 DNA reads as TGTGCCAGTCACGGGCGACAGACGAATGGCTACACCTTC.

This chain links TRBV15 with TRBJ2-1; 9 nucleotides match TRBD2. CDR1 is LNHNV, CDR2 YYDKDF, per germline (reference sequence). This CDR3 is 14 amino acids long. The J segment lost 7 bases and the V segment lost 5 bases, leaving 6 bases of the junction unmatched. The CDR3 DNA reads TGTGCCACCAGCTCGGGCGGGAGGGGGAATGAGCAGTTCTTC. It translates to CATSSGGRGNEQFF.

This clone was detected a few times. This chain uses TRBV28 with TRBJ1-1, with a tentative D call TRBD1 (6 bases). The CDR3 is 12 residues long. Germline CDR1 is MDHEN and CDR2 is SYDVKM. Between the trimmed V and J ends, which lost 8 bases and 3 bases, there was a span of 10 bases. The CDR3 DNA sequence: TGTGCCAGCTATACAGGGTACACTGAAGCTTTCTTT. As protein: CASYTGYTEAFF.